These 17 T cell receptor beta chains were all obtained from the same sample, sequenced in a study of cytomegalovirus exposure and HLA in healthy donors. Amplification used 60 Vbeta primers and 13 Jbeta primers. Using immunoSEQ multiplex PCR, the repertoire was profiled, and TCRdb retains in-frame clones only, with some absent. The table shows roughly 170,000 clones, with 82% occurring only once. The specimen was PBMCs. The source of these receptors is a male donor in good health and CMV-seronegative.

This clone was found a few times. The genes are TRBV6-1 and TRBJ2-2; TRBD1 might be the D (5 bases). There are 14 residues in the CDR3. The V and J ends lost 8 bases and 5 bases respectively, with 15 bases between them. Looked up from germline, CDR1 is MNHNS and CDR2 is SASEGT. The CDR3 here is CASSEQGDTGELFF. In DNA, the CDR3 is TGTGCCAGCTCCGAGCAGGGTGATACCGGGGAGCTGTTTTTT.

The rearrangement joins TRBV2 to TRBJ2-3; possibly TRBD2 for D (5 bases). V shed 1 base and J shed 4 bases, with 12 bases lying between them. Germline V CDR1 and CDR2: SNHLY, FYNNEI. CDR3 length: 15 residues. The CDR3 spells CASSEEASPADTQYF. The CDR3 DNA is TGTGCCAGCAGTGAAGAAGCTAGCCCCGCAGATACGCAGTATTTT. Complete variable domain (other parts from reference TRBV2 and TRBJ2-3): EPEVTQTPSHQVTQMGQEVILRCVPISNHLYFYWYRQILGQKVEFLVSFYNNEISEKSEIFDDQFSVERPDGSNFTLKIRSTKLEDSAMYFCASSEEASPADTQYFGPGTRLTVL.

In this sample, this clone turned up a few times. This sample includes further DNA sequences coding for the same CDR3. This chain joins TRBV19 and TRBJ2-3; the match to TRBD1 covers 7 bases. V gave up 6 bases and J gave up 1 base; unmatched junction bases: 4. The CDR3 is 14 amino acids. Germline CDR1 is LNHDA and CDR2 is SQIVND (reference sequence). CDR3 in DNA: TGTGCCAGTAGCCGGACAGGTCGCACAGATACGCAGTATTTT. Its translation: CASSRTGRTDTQYF.

This rearrangement joins TRBV10-3 to TRBJ2-2; no firm D call. Germline V CDR1 and CDR2: ENHRY, SYGVKD. Trimming shortened V by 8 bases and J by 1 base, and 8 bases separated the two germline ends. There are 13 residues in the CDR3. The CDR3 nucleotides read TGTGCCATCTCCCCAGGGAACACCGGGGAGCTGTTTTTT. Amino acid sequence: CAISPGNTGELFF.

The chain is built from TRBV4-2 and TRBJ1-4; TRBD1 matches 7 bases. Germline-derived CDR1 and CDR2 are LGHNA and YNFKEQ. Trimming removed 2 bases from V and 2 bases from J; junction bases left unmatched: 8. The length of the CDR3 is 17 residues. CDR3 residues: CASSQYDRVRTNEKLFF. The CDR3 nucleotides read TGTGCCAGCAGCCAATACGACAGGGTGCGGACTAATGAAAAACTGTTTTTT.

V usage is TRBV6-1 and J usage is TRBJ2-7, with TRBD2 matching 11 bases. There are 16 residues in the CDR3. The germline gives CDR1 MNHNS, CDR2 SASEGT. After removal of 4 bases from V and 3 bases from J, the junction contained 8 bases not matched to a gene. CDR3 in amino acids: CASSVQGTSGRYEQYF. CDR3 sequence (DNA): TGTGCCAGCAGTGTCCAAGGGACTAGCGGCCGCTACGAGCAGTACTTC.

The rearrangement links TRBV28 to TRBJ1-5, with D perhaps TRBD1 (6 bases). CDR3 length equals 19 residues. V was pared by 3 bases and J by 4 bases, with 25 bases between. Germline CDR1 is MDHEN and CDR2 is SYDVKM. CDR3 sequence: CASSFLSTVEGVWNQPQHF. Written as DNA, the CDR3 is TGTGCCAGCAGTTTCTTGTCAACCGTCGAGGGGGTTTGGAATCAGCCCCAGCATTTT.

This chain joins TRBV14 and TRBJ2-7; no definite D call. The CDR3 contains 13 residues. CDR1 and CDR2 (germline): SGHDN, FVKESK. Deletions cut 0 bases from V and 4 bases from J, with 7 bases between. CDR3 nucleotides: TGTGCCAGCAGCCAAGATGGGCCGTACGAGCAGTACTTC. Translating it yields CASSQDGPYEQYF.

This clone has only one observation. The chain recombines TRBV25-1 with TRBJ1-5; 9 bases align to TRBD1. CDR3 size: 16 residues. CDR1 is MGHDK and CDR2 is SYGVNS in the germline V gene. Trimming took 1 base from V and 5 from J; bases not matched to a gene: 6. The CDR3 spells CASSESGTGTHQPQHF. The CDR3 nucleotides are TGTGCCAGCAGTGAATCCGGGACAGGGACCCATCAGCCCCAGCATTTT.

The genes are TRBV10-3 and TRBJ2-1, with D perhaps matching TRBD1 (6 bases). CDR3 length: 12 amino acids. The V end was cut by 6 bases, the J end by 10 bases, with 13 bases between. Germline V gene sequence: CDR1 ENHRY, CDR2 SYGVKD. The CDR3 protein is CAIRATQGEQFF. In DNA form, the CDR3 reads TGTGCCATCAGGGCGACACAGGGAGAGCAGTTCTTC.

The rearrangement joins TRBV28 to TRBJ1-2, with D hard to call. This CDR3 region has 11 residues. CDR1 and CDR2 (germline): MDHEN, SYDVKM. The V gene lost 6 bases and the J gene lost 4 bases, with 6 bases spanning the gap. The CDR3 spells CASRELYGYTF. In DNA, the CDR3 is TGTGCCAGCAGAGAGCTCTATGGCTACACCTTC.

This clone was picked up one time. V is TRBV28 and J is TRBJ2-7; 12 nucleotides agree with TRBD1. Germline values: CDR1 MDHEN, CDR2 SYDVKM. V lost 7 bases to trimming and J lost 3 bases; unmatched junction nucleotides: 7. The CDR3 runs to 15 residues. CDR3 coding DNA: TGTGCCAGCAACTGGGGACAGGGGGCAAGCTACGAGCAGTACTTC. This translates into CASNWGQGASYEQYF.

The rearrangement uses TRBV7-3 and TRBJ2-7; TRBD1 matches 8 bases. CDR3 length: 14 residues. The germline V gene has CDR1 SGHTA and CDR2 FQGTGA. Unmatched junction bases numbered 4, after V lost 2 bases and J lost 4 bases. The chain's CDR3 is CASSLSDRGYEQYF. In DNA, the CDR3 is TGTGCCAGCAGCTTATCCGACAGGGGATACGAGCAGTACTTC.

This chain uses TRBV28 with TRBJ2-1; 15 bases agree with TRBD2. V was clipped by 5 bases and J by 5 bases; unmatched bases: 4. The CDR3 has 16 residues. Germline CDR1 and CDR2: MDHEN and SYDVKM. CDR3 in DNA: TGTGCCAGCAGTCTAGGACTAGCGGGAGGGGACAATGAGCAGTTCTTC. As protein: CASSLGLAGGDNEQFF.

The genes are TRBV28 and TRBJ2-1; TRBD2 agrees at 9 bases. Germline V lookup: CDR1 MDHEN, CDR2 SYDVKM. The CDR3 runs to 16 residues. The ends lost 7 bases at V and 4 bases at J; junction bases unmatched: 11. For the CDR3, the DNA is TGTGCCAGCAAGCTGGCGGGAGGGCCTGATTACAATGAGCAGTTCTTC. Its translation is CASKLAGGPDYNEQFF.

A few counts support this clone. The sample has other DNA sequences that encode this CDR3 too. The rearrangement uses TRBV19 and TRBJ1-5; TRBD1 matches at 8 bases. V shed 3 bases, J shed 4 bases, and the junction held 2 bases outside the gene matches. This CDR3 is 14 amino acids long. Germline V lookup: CDR1 LNHDA, CDR2 SQIVND (reference sequence). The CDR3 sequence: CASSITGGNQPQHF. CDR3 bases: TGTGCCAGTAGTATTACAGGGGGTAATCAGCCCCAGCATTTT.

This chain links TRBV11-2 with TRBJ2-1; tentatively, D is TRBD2 (6 bases). This CDR3 contains 15 residues. Germline lookup yields CDR1 SGHAT and CDR2 FQNNGV. Trimming took off 2 bases at V and 4 bases at J, with 12 bases between the two ends. The CDR3 bases are TGTGCCAGCAGCTTACGCGGGGTGGTGTACAATGAGCAGTTCTTC. It specifies CASSLRGVVYNEQFF.